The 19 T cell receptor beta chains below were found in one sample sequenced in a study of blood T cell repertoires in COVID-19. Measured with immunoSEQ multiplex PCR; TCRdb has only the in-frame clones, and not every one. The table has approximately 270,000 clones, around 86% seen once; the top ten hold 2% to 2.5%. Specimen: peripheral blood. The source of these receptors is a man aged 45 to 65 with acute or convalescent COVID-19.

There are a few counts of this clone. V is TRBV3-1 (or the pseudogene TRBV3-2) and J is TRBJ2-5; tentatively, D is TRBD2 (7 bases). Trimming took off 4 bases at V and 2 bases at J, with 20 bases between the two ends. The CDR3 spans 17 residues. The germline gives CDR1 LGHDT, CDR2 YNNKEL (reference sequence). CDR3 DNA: TGTGCCAGCAGCCCTATTTGGGCGGGGGCGACGCAAGAGACCCAGTACTTC. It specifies CASSPIWAGATQETQYF.

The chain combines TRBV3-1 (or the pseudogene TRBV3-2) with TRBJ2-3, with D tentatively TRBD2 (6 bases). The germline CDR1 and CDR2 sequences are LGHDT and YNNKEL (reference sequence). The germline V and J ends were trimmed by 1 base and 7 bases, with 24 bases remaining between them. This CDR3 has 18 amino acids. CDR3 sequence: CASSQGWDYSGLMYTQYF. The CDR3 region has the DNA TGTGCCAGCAGCCAAGGATGGGATTATAGCGGTCTTATGTATACGCAGTATTTT.

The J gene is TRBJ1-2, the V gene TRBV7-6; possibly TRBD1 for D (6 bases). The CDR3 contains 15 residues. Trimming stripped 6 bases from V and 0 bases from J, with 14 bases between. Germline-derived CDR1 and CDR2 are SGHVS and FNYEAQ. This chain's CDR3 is CASSRTGYPNYGYTF. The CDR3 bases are TGTGCCAGCAGTCGCACAGGGTATCCTAACTATGGCTACACCTTC.

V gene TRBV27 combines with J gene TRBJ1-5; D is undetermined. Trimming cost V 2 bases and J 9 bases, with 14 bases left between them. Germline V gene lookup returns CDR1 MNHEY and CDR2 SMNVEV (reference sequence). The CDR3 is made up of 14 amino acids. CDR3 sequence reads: CASSLGALVRPQHF. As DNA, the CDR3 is TGTGCCAGCAGTTTAGGAGCCTTGGTTAGGCCCCAGCATTTT.

The CDR3 reads CATSRGWGYTF. In DNA, the CDR3 is TGTGCCACCAGCCGCGGTTGGGGCTACACCTTC. The chain joins TRBV15 to TRBJ1-2, with D unclear. The CDR3 loop spans 11 amino acids. Looked up from germline, CDR1 is LNHNV and CDR2 is YYDKDF (reference sequence). V was clipped by 5 bases and J by 8 bases, with 9 bases between them.

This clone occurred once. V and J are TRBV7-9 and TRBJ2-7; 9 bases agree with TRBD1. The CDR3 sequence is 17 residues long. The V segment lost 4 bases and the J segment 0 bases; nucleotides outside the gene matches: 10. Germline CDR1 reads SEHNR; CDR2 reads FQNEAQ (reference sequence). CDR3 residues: CASSSNHRDRVSYEQYF. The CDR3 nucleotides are TGTGCCAGCAGCTCAAACCATCGGGACAGGGTCTCCTACGAGCAGTACTTC.

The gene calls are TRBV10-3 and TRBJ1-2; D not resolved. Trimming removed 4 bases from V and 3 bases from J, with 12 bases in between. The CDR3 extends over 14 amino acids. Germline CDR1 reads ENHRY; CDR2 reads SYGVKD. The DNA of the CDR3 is TGTGCCATCAGTGGGCCGGAGCTATACTATGGCTACACCTTC. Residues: CAISGPELYYGYTF.

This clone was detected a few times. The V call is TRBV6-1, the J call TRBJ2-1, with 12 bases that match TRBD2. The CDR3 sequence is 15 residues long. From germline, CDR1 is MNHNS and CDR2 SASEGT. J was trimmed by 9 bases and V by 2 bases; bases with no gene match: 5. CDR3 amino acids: CASSEWLAGGPEQFF. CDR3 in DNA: TGTGCCAGCAGTGAATGGCTAGCGGGGGGGCCTGAGCAGTTCTTC.

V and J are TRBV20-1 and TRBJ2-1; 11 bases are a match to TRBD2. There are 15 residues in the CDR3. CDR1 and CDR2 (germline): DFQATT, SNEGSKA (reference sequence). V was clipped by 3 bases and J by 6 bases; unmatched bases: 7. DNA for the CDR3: TGCAGTGCTAGTGCGGCTAGCGGGGGGTCCAATGAGCAGTTCTTC. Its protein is CSASAASGGSNEQFF.

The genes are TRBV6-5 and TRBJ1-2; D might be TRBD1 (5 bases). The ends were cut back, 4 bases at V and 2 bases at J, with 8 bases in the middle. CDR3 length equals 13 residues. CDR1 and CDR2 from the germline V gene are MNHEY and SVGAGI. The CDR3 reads CASSLPGNYGYTF. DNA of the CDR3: TGTGCCAGCAGTTTGCCAGGGAACTATGGCTACACCTTC.

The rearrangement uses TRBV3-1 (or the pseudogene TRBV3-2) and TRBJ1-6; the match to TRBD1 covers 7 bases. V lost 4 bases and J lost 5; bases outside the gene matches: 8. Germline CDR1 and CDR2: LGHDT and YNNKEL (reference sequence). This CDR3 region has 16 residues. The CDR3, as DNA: TGTGCCAGCAGCCTTGCGACAGGGCTGGATAATTCACCCCTCCACTTT. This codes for CASSLATGLDNSPLHF.

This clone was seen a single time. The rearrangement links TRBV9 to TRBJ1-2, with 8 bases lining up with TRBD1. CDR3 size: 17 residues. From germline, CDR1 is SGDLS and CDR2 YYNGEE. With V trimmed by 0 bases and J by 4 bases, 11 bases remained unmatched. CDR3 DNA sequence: TGTGCCAGCAGCGTAGAACTAGGGACAGGTTCTTCCTATGGCTACACCTTC. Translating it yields CASSVELGTGSSYGYTF.

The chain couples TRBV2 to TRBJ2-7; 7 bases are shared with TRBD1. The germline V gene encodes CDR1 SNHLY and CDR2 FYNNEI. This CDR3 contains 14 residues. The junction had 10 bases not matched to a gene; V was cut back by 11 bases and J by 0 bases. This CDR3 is CAGVRDRTSYEQYF. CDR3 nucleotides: TGTGCCGGAGTCCGGGACAGAACCTCCTACGAGCAGTACTTC.

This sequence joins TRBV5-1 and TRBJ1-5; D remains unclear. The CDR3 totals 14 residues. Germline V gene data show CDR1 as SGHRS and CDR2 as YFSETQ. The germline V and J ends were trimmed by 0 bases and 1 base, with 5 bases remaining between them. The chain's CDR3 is CASSLEPSNQPQHF. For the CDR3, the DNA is TGCGCCAGCAGCTTGGAGCCGAGCAATCAGCCCCAGCATTTT.

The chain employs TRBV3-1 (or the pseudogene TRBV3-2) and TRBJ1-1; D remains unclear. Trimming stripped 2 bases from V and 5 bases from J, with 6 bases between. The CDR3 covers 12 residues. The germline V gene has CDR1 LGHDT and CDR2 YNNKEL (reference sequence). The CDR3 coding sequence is TGTGCCAGCAGCCAAACCGGGACTGAAGCTTTCTTT. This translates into CASSQTGTEAFF.

The CDR3 sequence: CASSLAVGREKLFF. CDR3 nucleotide sequence: TGTGCCAGCAGCTTAGCCGTGGGGAGAGAAAAACTGTTTTTT. This rearrangement joins TRBV11-2 to TRBJ1-4, with unresolved D. Looked up from germline, CDR1 is SGHAT and CDR2 is FQNNGV. The CDR3 has 14 amino acids. V lost 1 base and J lost 8, with 11 bases in between.

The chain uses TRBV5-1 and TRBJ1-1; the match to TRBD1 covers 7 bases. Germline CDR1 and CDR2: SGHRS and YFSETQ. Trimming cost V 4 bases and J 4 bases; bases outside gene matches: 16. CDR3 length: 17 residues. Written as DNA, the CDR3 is TGCGCCAGCAGCCCTATGACAGGGAGAGTTAGGGTCACTGAAGCTTTCTTT. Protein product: CASSPMTGRVRVTEAFF. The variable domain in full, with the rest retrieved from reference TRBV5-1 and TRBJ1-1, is KAGVTQTPRYLIKTRGQQVTLSCSPISGHRSVSWYQQTPGQGLQFLFEYFSETQRNKGNFPGRFSGRQFSNSRSEMNVSTLELGDSALYLCASSPMTGRVRVTEAFFGQGTRLTVV.

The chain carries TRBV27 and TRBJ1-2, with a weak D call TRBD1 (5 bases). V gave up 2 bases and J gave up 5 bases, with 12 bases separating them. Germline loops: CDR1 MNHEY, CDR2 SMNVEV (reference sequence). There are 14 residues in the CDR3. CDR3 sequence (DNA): TGTGCCAGCAGTTTAAGACCCGGGGGTTATGGCTACACCTTC. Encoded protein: CASSLRPGGYGYTF.

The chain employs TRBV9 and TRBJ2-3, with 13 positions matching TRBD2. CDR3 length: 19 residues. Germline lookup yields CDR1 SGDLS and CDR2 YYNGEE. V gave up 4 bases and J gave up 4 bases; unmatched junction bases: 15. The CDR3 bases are TGTGCCAGCAGCATCCCGGGACTAGCGGGGAGGGGGGGGCCAGATACGCAGTATTTT. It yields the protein CASSIPGLAGRGGPDTQYF.